This T cell receptor (beta chain) was identified during a study of beta chain features in type 1 diabetes. Every participating donor gave one draw, a heparinised blood sample averaging about 100 mL. What was sequenced were expressed TCRB transcripts, since all of the isolated RNA had been reverse transcribed. Some clones are missing from TCRdb's copy, which holds only in-frame ones; the method was immunoSEQ multiplex PCR. Among hundreds of thousands of clones, about 29% were seen once, and the ten largest hold about 0.065%. Germline CDR1 and CDR2: MNHEY and SVGAGI. CDR3 length equals 13 residues. Trimming cost V 4 bases and J 1 base, with 6 bases left between them.

This rearrangement joins TRBV6-5 to TRBJ2-3; D unclear. This clonotype was sampled from a man younger than 30 in good health. Sequenced input: naive CD4+ T cells from blood. CDR3 sequence (DNA): TGTGCCAGCAGTTTGGAGCGCACAGATACGCAGTATTTT. It encodes CASSLERTDTQYF.